The subject of this entry is one TCR beta chain. No antigen is known for it. The V gene lost 5 bases and the J gene lost 4 bases, with 17 bases spanning the gap. This CDR3 is 15 amino acids long. This record belongs to a study of T cell repertoires in cytomegalovirus infection. General study results and limits: In two of eight donors, the top clonotype was HLA-C-restricted CMV-specific.

TCRdb ran MiXCR on the reads and lists one entry per CDR3 protein. The table lists about 900,000 distinct CDR3 sequences, more than 25% of them singletons. V and J are TRBV6-7 and TRBJ1-1, with D possibly matching TRBD1 (6 bases). TRBV6-7 is known as an ORF, though its function is uncertain. The starting material was cultured CD8+ T cells from PBMCs, obtained from culture after CMV antigen stimulation. This clonotype originated in a human donor in good health (CMV status not recorded). Some clones in this sample may be carry-over from other donors' samples. In DNA form, the CDR3 reads TGTGCCAGCAGTAAAGGACAGCCCCGGAGCACTGAAGCTTTCTTT. Its translation: CASSKGQPRSTEAFF.